This note documents a single T cell receptor beta chain sequence. The CDR3 has 14 amino acids. V lost 5 bases to trimming and J lost 3 bases, with 11 bases between them. CDR1 SEHNR and CDR2 FQNEAQ come from the germline V gene (reference sequence). The sample belongs to a study of blood T cells in healthy people across ages. A second about 7 to 11 cycle PCR used barcoded and J-beta primers. One entry per CDR3 protein results from TCRdb running MiXCR on the 5' RACE reads. The sample has hundreds of thousands of distinct CDR3 sequences, about 56% seen once. Sequencing was done on a sample of blood. V usage is TRBV7-9 and J usage is TRBJ1-5; D ambiguous. The clonotype was recovered from a man aged 35 to 55 in good health. The CDR3 loop reads CASSLDGVNQPQHF. The CDR3 bases are TGTGCCAGCAGCCTGGACGGCGTCAATCAGCCCCAGCATTTT.